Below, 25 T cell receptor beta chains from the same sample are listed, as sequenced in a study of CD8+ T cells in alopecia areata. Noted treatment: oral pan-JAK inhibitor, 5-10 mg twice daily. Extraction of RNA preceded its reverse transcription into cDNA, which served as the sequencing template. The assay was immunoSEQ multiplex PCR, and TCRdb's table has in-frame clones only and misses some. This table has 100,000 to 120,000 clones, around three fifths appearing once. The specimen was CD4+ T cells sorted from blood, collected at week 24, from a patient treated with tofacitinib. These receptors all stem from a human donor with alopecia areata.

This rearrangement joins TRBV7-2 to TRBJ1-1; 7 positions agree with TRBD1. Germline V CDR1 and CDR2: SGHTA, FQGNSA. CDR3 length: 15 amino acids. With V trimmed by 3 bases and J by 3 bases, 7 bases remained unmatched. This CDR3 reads CASSFSGTADTEAFF. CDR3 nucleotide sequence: TGTGCCAGCAGCTTTTCCGGGACAGCCGACACTGAAGCTTTCTTT.

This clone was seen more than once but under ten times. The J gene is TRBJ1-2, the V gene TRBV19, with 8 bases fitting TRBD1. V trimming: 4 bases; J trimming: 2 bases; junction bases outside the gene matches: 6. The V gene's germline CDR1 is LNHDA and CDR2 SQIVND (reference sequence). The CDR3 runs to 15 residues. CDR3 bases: TGTGCCAGTAGTACACACAGGGGGTCGAACTATGGCTACACCTTC. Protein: CASSTHRGSNYGYTF.

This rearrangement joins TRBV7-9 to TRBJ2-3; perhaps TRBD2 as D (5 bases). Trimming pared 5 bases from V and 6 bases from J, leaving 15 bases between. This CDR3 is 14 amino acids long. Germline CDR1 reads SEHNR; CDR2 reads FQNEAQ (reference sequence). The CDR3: CASSTSNLPDTQYF. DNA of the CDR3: TGTGCCAGCAGCACTAGTAATCTCCCGGATACGCAGTATTTT.

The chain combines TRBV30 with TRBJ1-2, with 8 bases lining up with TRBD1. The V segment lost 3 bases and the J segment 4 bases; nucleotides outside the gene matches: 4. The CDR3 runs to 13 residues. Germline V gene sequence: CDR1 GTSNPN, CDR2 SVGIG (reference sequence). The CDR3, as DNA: TGTGCCTGGAGGGAGACAGGGGCCTATGGCTACACCTTC. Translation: CAWRETGAYGYTF. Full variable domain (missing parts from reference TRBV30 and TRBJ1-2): SQTIHQWPATLVQPVGSPLSLECTVEGTSNPNLYWYRQAAGRGLQLLFYSVGIGQISSEVPQNLSASRPQDRQFILSSKKLLLSDSGFYLCAWRETGAYGYTFGSGTRLTVV.

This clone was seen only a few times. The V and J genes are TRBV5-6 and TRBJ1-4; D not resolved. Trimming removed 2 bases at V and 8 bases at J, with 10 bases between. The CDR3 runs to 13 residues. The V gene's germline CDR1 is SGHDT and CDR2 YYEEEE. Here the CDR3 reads CASSFGASEKLFF. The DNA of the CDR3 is TGTGCCAGCAGCTTCGGAGCTAGCGAAAAACTGTTTTTT.

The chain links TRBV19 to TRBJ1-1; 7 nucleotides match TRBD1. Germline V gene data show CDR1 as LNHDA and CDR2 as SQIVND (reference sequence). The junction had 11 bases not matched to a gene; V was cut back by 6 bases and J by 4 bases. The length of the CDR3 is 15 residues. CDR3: CASRPVAAGGTEAFF. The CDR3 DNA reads TGTGCCAGTAGGCCGGTTGCGGCAGGGGGCACTGAAGCTTTCTTT.

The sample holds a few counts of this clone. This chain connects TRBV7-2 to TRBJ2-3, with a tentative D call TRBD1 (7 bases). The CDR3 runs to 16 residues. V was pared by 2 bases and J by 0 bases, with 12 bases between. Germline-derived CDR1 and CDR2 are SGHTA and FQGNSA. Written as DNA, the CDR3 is TGTGCCAGCAGCTTATCAGGGGGGCTTAGCACAGATACGCAGTATTTT. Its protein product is CASSLSGGLSTDTQYF.

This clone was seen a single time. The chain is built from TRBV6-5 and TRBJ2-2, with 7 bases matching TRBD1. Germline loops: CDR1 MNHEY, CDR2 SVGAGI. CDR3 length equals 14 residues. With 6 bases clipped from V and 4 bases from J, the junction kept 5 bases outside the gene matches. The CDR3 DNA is TGTGCCAGCAGCCGGGGACAGTTCACCGGGGAGCTGTTTTTT. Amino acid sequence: CASSRGQFTGELFF.

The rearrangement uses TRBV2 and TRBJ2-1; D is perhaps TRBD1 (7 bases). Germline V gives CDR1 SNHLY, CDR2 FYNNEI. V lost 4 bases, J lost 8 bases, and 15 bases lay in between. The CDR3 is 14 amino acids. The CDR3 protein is CASSVGQGEDEQFF. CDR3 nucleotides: TGTGCCAGCAGTGTGGGGCAGGGGGAGGATGAGCAGTTCTTC.

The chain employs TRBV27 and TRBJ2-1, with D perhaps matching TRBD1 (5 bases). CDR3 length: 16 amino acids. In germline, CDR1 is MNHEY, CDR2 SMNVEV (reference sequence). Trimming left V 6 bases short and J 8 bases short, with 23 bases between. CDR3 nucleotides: TGTGCCAGCAGCCAAAGAACACAAGGGGCCAGGGATGAGCAGTTCTTC. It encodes CASSQRTQGARDEQFF.

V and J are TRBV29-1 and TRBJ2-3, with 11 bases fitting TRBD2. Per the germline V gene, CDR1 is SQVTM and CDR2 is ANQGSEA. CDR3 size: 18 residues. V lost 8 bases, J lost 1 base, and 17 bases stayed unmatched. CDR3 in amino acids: CSFLRGLAGGLGTDTQYF. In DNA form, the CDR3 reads TGCAGCTTCCTCCGTGGGCTAGCGGGGGGCCTAGGCACAGATACGCAGTATTTT.

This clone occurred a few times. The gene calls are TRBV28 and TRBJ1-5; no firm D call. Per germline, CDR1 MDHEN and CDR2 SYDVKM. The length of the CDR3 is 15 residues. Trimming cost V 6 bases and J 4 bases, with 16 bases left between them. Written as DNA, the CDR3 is TGTGCCAGCAGCCTCGTGACGGGAGGTAATCAGCCCCAGCATTTT. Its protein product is CASSLVTGGNQPQHF.

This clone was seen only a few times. The CDR3 nucleotides are TGTGCCGGGGGACAGGGGGCTTATGGCTACACCTTC. Encoded protein: CAGGQGAYGYTF. The chain is built from TRBV7-2 and TRBJ1-2; the match to TRBD1 covers 12 bases. CDR1 and CDR2 (germline): SGHTA, FQGNSA. V was pared by 11 bases and J by 5 bases, with 3 bases of the junction left unmatched. The CDR3 totals 12 residues.

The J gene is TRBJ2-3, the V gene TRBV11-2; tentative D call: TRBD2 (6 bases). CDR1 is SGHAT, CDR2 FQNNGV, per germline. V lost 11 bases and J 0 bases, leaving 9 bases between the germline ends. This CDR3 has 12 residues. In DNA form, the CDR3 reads TGTGCCGGCCGGGAGAGCACAGATACGCAGTATTTT. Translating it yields CAGRESTDTQYF.

CDR3 nucleotide sequence: TGTGCCAGCAGAGGACAGATCAACACCGGGGAGCTGTTTTTT. It codes for CASRGQINTGELFF. This sequence joins TRBV5-4 and TRBJ2-2; TRBD1 is a possible D gene (6 bases). The germline V gene has CDR1 SGHNT and CDR2 YYREEE (reference sequence). V was shortened by 5 bases and J by 2 bases, with 10 bases between the two germline ends. CDR3 size: 14 residues.

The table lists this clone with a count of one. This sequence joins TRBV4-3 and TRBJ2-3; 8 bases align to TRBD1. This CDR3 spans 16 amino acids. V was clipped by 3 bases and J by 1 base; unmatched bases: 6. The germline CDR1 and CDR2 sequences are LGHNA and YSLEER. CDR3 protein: CASSQGTGPRTDTQYF. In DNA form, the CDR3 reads TGCGCCAGCAGCCAGGGGACAGGTCCCCGCACAGATACGCAGTATTTT.

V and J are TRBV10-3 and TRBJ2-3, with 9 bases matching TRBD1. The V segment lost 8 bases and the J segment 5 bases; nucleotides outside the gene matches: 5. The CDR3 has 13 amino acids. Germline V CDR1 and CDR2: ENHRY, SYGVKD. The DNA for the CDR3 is TGTGCCATCGGGCGGACAGGGGTAGATACGCAGTATTTT. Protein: CAIGRTGVDTQYF.

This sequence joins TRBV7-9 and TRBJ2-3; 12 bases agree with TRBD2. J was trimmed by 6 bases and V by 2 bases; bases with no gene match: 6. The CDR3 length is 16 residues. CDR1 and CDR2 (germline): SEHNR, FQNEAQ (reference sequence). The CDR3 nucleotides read TGTGCCAGCAGCTTACTTTCGACTAGCGGGGGTGATACGCAGTATTTT. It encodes CASSLLSTSGGDTQYF. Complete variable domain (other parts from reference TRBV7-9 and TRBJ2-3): DTGVSQNPRHKITKRGQNVTFRCDPISEHNRLYWYRQTLGQGPEFLTYFQNEAQLEKSRLLSDRFSAERPKGSFSTLEIQRTEQGDSAMYLCASSLLSTSGGDTQYFGPGTRLTVL.

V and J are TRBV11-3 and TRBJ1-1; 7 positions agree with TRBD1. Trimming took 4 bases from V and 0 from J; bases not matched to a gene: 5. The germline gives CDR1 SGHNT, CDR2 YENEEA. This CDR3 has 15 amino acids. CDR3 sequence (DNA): TGTGCCAGCAGCTCTTCCGGGACAGTGAACACTGAAGCTTTCTTT. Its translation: CASSSSGTVNTEAFF.

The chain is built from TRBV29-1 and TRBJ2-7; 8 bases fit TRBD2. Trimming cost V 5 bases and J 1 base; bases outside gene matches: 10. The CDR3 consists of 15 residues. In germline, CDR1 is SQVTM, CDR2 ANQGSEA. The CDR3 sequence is CSVRVTGGVSYEQYF. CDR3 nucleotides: TGCAGCGTTAGAGTAACCGGGGGGGTTTCCTACGAGCAGTACTTC.

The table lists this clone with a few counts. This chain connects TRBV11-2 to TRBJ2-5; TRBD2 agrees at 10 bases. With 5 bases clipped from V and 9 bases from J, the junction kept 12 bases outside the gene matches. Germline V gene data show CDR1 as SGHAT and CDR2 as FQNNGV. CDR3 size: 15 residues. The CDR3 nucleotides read TGTGCCAGCAGCGAGAGCGGGGGGGCCGAGATCGCCCAGTACTTC. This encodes CASSESGGAEIAQYF.

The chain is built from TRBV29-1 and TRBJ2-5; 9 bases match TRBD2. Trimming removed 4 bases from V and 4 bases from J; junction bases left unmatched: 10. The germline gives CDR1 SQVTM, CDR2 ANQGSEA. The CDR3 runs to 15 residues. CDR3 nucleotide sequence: TGCAGCGTTGTGGTAGCGGGGGCTCGAGGAGAGACCCAGTACTTC. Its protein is CSVVVAGARGETQYF.

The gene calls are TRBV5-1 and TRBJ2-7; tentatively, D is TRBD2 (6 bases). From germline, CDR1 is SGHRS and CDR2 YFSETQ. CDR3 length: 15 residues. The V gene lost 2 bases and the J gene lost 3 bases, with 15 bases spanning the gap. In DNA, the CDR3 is TGCGCCAGCAGCTTAATGGCGGGGCAGAGCTACGAGCAGTACTTC. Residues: CASSLMAGQSYEQYF.

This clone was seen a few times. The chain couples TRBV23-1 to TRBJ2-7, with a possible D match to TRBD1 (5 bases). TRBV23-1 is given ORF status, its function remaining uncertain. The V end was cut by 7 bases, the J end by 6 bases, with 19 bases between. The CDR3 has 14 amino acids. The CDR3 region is CASTTGGTAVEQYF. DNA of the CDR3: TGCGCCAGCACTACAGGCGGAACCGCGGTCGAGCAGTACTTC.

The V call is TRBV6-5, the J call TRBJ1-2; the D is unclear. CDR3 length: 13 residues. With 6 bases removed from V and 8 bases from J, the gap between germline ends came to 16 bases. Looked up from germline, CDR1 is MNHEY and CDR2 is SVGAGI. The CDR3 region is CASRERNVYGYTF. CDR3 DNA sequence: TGTGCCAGCAGGGAGAGGAATGTGTACGGCTACACCTTC.